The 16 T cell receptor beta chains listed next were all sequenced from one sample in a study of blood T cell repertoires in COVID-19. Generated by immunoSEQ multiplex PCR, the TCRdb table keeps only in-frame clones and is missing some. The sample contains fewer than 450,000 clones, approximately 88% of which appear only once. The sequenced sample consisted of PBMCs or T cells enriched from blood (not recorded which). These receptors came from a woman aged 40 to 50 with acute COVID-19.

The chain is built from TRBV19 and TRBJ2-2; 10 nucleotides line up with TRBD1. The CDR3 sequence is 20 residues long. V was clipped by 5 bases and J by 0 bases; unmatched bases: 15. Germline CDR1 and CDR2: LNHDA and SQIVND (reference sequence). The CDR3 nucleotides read TGTGCCAGTAGTGGATCGTGGGACAGGGGTGCCCCCGCGAACACCGGGGAGCTGTTTTTT. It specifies CASSGSWDRGAPANTGELFF. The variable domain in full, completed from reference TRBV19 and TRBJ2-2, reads DGGITQSPKYLFRKEGQNVTLSCEQNLNHDAMYWYRQDPGQGLRLIYYSQIVNDFQKGDIAEGYSVSREKKESFPLTVTSAQKNPTAFYLCASSGSWDRGAPANTGELFFGEGSRLTVL.

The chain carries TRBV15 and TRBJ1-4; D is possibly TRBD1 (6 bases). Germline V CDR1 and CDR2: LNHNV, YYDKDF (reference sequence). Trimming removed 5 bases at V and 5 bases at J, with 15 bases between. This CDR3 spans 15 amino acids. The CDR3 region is CATSGWGQPNEKLFF. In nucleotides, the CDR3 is TGTGCCACCAGCGGGTGGGGGCAGCCAAATGAAAAACTGTTTTTT. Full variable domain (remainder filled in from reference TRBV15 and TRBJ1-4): DAMVIQNPRYQVTQFGKPVTLSCSQTLNHNVMYWYQQKSSQAPKLLFHYYDKDFNNEADTPDNFQSRRPNTSFCFLDIRSPGLGDTAMYLCATSGWGQPNEKLFFGSGTQLSVL.

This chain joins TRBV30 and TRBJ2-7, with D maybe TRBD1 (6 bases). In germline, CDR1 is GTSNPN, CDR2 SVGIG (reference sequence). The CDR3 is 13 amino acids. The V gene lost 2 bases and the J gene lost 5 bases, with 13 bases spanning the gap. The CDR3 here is CAWSPGTSNEQYF. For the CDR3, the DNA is TGTGCCTGGAGTCCCGGGACATCGAACGAGCAGTACTTC.

CDR3 nucleotide sequence: TGTGCCAGCAGAGGGACAGGGAGCACTGAAGCTTTCTTT. Encoded protein: CASRGTGSTEAFF. V usage is TRBV12-3 or TRBV12-4 and J usage is TRBJ1-1; 9 bases agree with TRBD1. CDR3 length: 13 amino acids. V dropped 6 bases and J dropped 4; count of bases not matched to a gene: 3.

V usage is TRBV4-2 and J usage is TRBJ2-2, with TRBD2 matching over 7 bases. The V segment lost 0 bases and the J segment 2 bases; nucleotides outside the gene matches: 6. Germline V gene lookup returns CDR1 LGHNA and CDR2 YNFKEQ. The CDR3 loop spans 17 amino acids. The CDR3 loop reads CASSQDWASGNTGELFF. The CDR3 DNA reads TGTGCCAGCAGCCAAGATTGGGCTAGCGGAAACACCGGGGAGCTGTTTTTT.

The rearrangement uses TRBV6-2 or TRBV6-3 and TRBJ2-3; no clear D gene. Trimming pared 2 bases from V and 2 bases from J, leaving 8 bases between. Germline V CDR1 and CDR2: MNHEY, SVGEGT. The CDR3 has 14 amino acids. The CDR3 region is CASSYGAVTDTQYF. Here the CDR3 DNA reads TGTGCCAGCAGTTACGGCGCGGTCACAGATACGCAGTATTTT.

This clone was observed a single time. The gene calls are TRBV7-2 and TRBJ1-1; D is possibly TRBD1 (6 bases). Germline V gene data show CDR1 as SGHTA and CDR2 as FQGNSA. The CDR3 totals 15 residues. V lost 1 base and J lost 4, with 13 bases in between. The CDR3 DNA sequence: TGTGCCAGCAGCTTAGGTCTTGGGGGCGGCACTGAAGCTTTCTTT. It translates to CASSLGLGGGTEAFF.

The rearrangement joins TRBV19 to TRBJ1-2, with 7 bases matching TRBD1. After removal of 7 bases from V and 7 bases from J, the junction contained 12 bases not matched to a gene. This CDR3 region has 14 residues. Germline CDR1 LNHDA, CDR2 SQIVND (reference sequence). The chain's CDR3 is CASKSTGIGGGYTF. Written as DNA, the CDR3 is TGTGCCAGTAAATCGACAGGGATAGGGGGTGGCTACACCTTC. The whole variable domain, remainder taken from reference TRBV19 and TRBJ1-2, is DGGITQSPKYLFRKEGQNVTLSCEQNLNHDAMYWYRQDPGQGLRLIYYSQIVNDFQKGDIAEGYSVSREKKESFPLTVTSAQKNPTAFYLCASKSTGIGGGYTFGSGTRLTVV.

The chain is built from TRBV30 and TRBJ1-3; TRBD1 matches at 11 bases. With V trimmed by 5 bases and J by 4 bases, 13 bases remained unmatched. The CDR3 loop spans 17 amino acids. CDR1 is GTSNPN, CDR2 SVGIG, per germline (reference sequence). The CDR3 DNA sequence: TGTGCCTGGGCGAAGGGGACAGGGGGAAACGTAGGAAACACCATATATTTT. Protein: CAWAKGTGGNVGNTIYF.

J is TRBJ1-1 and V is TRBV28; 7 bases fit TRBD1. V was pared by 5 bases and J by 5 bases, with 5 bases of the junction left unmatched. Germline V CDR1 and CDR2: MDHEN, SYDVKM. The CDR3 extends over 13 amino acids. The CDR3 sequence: CASSKTGRTEAFF. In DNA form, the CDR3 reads TGTGCCAGCAGTAAGACAGGGAGGACTGAAGCTTTCTTT.

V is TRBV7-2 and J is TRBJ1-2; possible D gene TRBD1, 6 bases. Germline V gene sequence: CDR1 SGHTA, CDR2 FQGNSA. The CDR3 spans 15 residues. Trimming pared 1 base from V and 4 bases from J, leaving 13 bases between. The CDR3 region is CASSLGQGIGYGYTF. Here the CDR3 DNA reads TGTGCCAGCAGCTTAGGGCAGGGGATCGGCTATGGCTACACCTTC.

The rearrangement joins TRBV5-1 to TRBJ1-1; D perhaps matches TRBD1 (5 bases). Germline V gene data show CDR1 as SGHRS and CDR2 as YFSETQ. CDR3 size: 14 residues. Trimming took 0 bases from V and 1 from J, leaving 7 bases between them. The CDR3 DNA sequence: TGCGCCAGCAGCTTGGGGACAACGAACACTGAAGCTTTCTTT. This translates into CASSLGTTNTEAFF.

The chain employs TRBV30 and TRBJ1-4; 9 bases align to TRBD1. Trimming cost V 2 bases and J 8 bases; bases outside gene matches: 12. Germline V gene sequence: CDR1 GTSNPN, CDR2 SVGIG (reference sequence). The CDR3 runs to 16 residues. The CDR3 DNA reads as TGTGCCTGGAGTCAGGGGCCGGGACAGGGAGACGAAAAACTGTTTTTT. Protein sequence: CAWSQGPGQGDEKLFF.

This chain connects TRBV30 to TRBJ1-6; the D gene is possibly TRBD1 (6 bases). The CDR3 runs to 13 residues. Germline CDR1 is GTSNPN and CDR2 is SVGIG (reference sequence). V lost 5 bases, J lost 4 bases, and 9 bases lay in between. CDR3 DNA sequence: TGTGCCTGGGAACAGGGTTATAATTCACCCCTCCACTTT. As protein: CAWEQGYNSPLHF.

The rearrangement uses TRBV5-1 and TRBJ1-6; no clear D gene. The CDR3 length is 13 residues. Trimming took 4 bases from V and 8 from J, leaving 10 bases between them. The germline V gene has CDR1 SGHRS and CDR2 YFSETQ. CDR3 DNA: TGCGCCAGCAGCCGCGGAGAAGATTCACCCCTCCACTTT. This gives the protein CASSRGEDSPLHF.

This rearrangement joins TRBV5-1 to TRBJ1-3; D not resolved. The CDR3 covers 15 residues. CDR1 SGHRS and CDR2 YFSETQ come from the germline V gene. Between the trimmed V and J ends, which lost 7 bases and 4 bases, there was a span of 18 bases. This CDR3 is CASGSGSFGGNTIYF. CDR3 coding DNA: TGCGCCAGCGGCTCCGGCAGTTTCGGGGGAAACACCATATATTTT.